This record concerns one T cell receptor beta chain sequence. Sequenced by immunoSEQ multiplex PCR; TCRdb stores in-frame clones only, minus some. The data hold approximately 150,000 clones, with roughly nine tenths observed a single time. These data come from a study of control samples from healthy donors and cancer patients. Germline V gene lookup returns CDR1 MNHEY and CDR2 SVGAGI. V shed 6 bases, J shed 0 bases, and the junction held 5 bases outside the gene matches. CDR3 length: 15 residues. The V call is TRBV6-5, the J call TRBJ1-3; TRBD1 aligns across 7 bases. The sequenced sample consisted of blood. The TCR originated in a woman under 40 in good health. The CDR3 sequence: CASRKTGDSGNTIYF. The CDR3 bases are TGTGCCAGCAGAAAAACAGGGGACTCTGGAAACACCATATATTTT.